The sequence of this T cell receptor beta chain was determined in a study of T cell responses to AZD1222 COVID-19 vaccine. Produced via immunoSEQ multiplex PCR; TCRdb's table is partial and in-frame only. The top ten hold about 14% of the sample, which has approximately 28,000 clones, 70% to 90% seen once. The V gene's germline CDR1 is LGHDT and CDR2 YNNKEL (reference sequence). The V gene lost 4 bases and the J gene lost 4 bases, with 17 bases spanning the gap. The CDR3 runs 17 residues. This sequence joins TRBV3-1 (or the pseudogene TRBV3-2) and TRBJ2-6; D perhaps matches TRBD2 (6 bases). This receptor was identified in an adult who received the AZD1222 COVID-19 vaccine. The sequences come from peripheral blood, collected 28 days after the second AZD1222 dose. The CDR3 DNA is TGTGCCAGCAGCCTCCTAGGCGGGGTTTTGGGGGCCAACGTCCTGACTTTC. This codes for CASSLLGGVLGANVLTF.